The 22 T cell receptor beta chains below were found in one sample sequenced in a study of cytomegalovirus exposure and HLA in healthy donors. Researchers ran the PCR with 60 Vbeta and 13 Jbeta primers. The table came from immunoSEQ multiplex PCR; TCRdb's copy has only in-frame clones and leaves some out. The sample consists of roughly 160,000 clones, 65% to 80% of them appearing once. Sequencing input: PBMCs. These TCRs come from a woman aged 45-60 years in good health and CMV-seropositive.

Turning to this clone: One end of the junction is discordant with germline, which a read error may explain. V usage is TRBV27 and J usage is TRBJ1-2; D possibly corresponds to TRBD1 (6 bases). This CDR3 spans 16 amino acids. Germline values: CDR1 MNHEY, CDR2 SMNVEV (reference sequence). CDR3 sequence (DNA): TGTGCCAGCAGCCGCTCTTCGGGACAAGGCCCCTATGGCCACACCTTC. Its protein product is CASSRSSGQGPYGHTF.

Only a few counts were recorded for this clone. V is TRBV27 and J is TRBJ2-7, with 10 bases identical to TRBD2. CDR3 size: 17 residues. The germline V gene has CDR1 MNHEY and CDR2 SMNVEV (reference sequence). Unmatched junction bases numbered 17, after V lost 5 bases and J lost 7 bases. The CDR3 spells CASSPSLGQAGGEEQYF. For the CDR3, the DNA is TGTGCCAGCAGTCCTTCTCTCGGACAAGCGGGGGGGGAGGAGCAGTACTTC.

In its sample, this clone was seen a few times. The rearrangement joins TRBV5-6 to TRBJ2-1; D gene ambiguous. This CDR3 contains 15 residues. Germline V gene sequence: CDR1 SGHDT, CDR2 YYEEEE. V lost 3 bases to trimming and J lost 9 bases, with 19 bases between them. As DNA, the CDR3 is TGTGCCAGCAGCTCTAGGTCTCGGGTCATAACTGAGCAGTTCTTC. This sequence encodes CASSSRSRVITEQFF.

This clone turned up a few times. The chain employs TRBV9 and TRBJ2-7, with D maybe TRBD2 (5 bases). The CDR3 extends over 14 amino acids. Germline V lookup: CDR1 SGDLS, CDR2 YYNGEE. V was shortened by 2 bases and J by 2 bases, with 11 bases between the two germline ends. CDR3 sequence reads: CASSVGRGAYEQYF. CDR3 coding DNA: TGTGCCAGCAGCGTGGGGAGAGGAGCCTACGAGCAGTACTTC.

This clone was observed at least ten times. The rearrangement links TRBV5-1 to TRBJ2-1, with 8 bases aligning to TRBD2. The junction had 12 bases not matched to a gene; V was cut back by 4 bases and J by 9 bases. The CDR3 is made up of 15 amino acids. Germline CDR1 SGHRS, CDR2 YFSETQ. CDR3 amino acids: CASSLGAGAGGEQFF. The CDR3 DNA follows: TGCGCCAGCAGCCTAGGAGCGGGAGCTGGGGGTGAGCAGTTCTTC.

The rearrangement links TRBV5-1 to TRBJ2-6; D possibly corresponds to TRBD1 (6 bases). V lost 4 bases, J lost 4 bases, and 12 bases lay in between. Per germline, CDR1 SGHRS and CDR2 YFSETQ. The CDR3 sequence is 15 residues long. As DNA, the CDR3 is TGCGCCAGCAGCCCTCAGGGGACCGGGGCCAACGTCCTGACTTTC. Amino acids: CASSPQGTGANVLTF.

The CDR3 DNA sequence: TGTGCCAGCAGCCAGGGGTCCGGACAGATCTATGGCTACACCTTC. It specifies CASSQGSGQIYGYTF. The gene calls are TRBV14 and TRBJ1-2; TRBD1 is a possible D gene (6 bases). Germline lookup yields CDR1 SGHDN and CDR2 FVKESK. The CDR3 consists of 15 residues. The V end lost 3 bases, the J end lost 4 bases, and 15 bases lay between the germline ends. Filled out from reference TRBV14 and TRBJ1-2, the complete variable domain reads EAGVTQFPSHSVIEKGQTVTLRCDPISGHDNLYWYRRVMGKEIKFLLHFVKESKQDESGMPNNRFLAERTGGTYSTLKVQPAELEDSGVYFCASSQGSGQIYGYTFGSGTRLTVV.

The V and J genes are TRBV6-1 and TRBJ2-3; 11 positions agree with TRBD2. V lost 6 bases to trimming and J lost 2 bases; unmatched junction nucleotides: 4. The CDR3 spans 15 residues. Germline CDR1 MNHNS, CDR2 SASEGT. The CDR3 nucleotides read TGTGCCAGCAGCCCACTAGCGGGGGACACAGATACGCAGTATTTT. It specifies CASSPLAGDTDTQYF.

This clone was picked up one time. The chain combines TRBV5-4 with TRBJ2-7, with D possibly being TRBD1 (8 bases). Trimming shortened V by 4 bases and J by 1 base, and 15 bases separated the two germline ends. The CDR3 has 15 amino acids. Germline CDR1 and CDR2: SGHNT and YYREEE (reference sequence). CDR3 amino acids: CASSGTGGGSYEQYF. The CDR3 DNA reads TGTGCCAGCAGCGGAACAGGGGGAGGGTCCTACGAGCAGTACTTC.

This chain connects TRBV7-9 to TRBJ2-1, with TRBD2 as a possible D gene (6 bases). The V and J ends lost 5 bases and 5 bases respectively, with 13 bases between them. The CDR3 spans 14 residues. Germline lookup yields CDR1 SEHNR and CDR2 FQNEAQ (reference sequence). The CDR3 DNA reads TGTGCCAGCAGCCCCTGGGGGGACCACAATGAGCAGTTCTTC. This sequence encodes CASSPWGDHNEQFF.

The chain joins TRBV4-2 to TRBJ2-5, with 7 positions matching TRBD2. The DNA end is a closer match to TRBJ2-7, so the J assignment may be wrong. Germline V gene lookup returns CDR1 LGHNA and CDR2 YNFKEQ. The CDR3 contains 15 residues. Here the CDR3 reads CASSQLQGGKYEQYF. The CDR3 region has the DNA TGTGCCAGCAGCCAACTGCAGGGAGGGAAGTACGAGCAGTACTTC.

The chain recombines TRBV6-6 with TRBJ1-1; D unresolved. The germline V gene has CDR1 MNHNY and CDR2 SVGAGI (reference sequence). This CDR3 has 14 amino acids. Trimming took off 8 bases at V and 0 bases at J, with 13 bases between the two ends. DNA for the CDR3: TGTGCCAGCCCCCCCCCAGGTATGAACACTGAAGCTTTCTTT. It yields the protein CASPPPGMNTEAFF.

V is TRBV5-1 and J is TRBJ2-1; TRBD2 agrees at 10 bases. The CDR3 spans 17 residues. The V gene end was trimmed by 0 bases and the J gene end by 8 bases; junction bases not matched to a gene: 11. Germline assignment: CDR1 SGHRS and CDR2 YFSETQ. The CDR3 nucleotides are TGCGCCAGCAGCTTGGCAACTAGCGGGGCCGCCTCCCATGAGCAGTTCTTC. Protein: CASSLATSGAASHEQFF.

The rearrangement links TRBV28 to TRBJ1-5; TRBD1 is a possible D gene (5 bases). Trimming cost V 10 bases and J 2 bases, with 12 bases left between them. The CDR3 length is 13 residues. Germline assignment: CDR1 MDHEN and CDR2 SYDVKM. CDR3 sequence: CATDLGGNQPQHF. The CDR3 coding sequence is TGTGCCACCGACCTAGGGGGCAATCAGCCCCAGCATTTT.

This sequence joins TRBV4-1 and TRBJ2-7; 13 nucleotides line up with TRBD2. The CDR3 covers 20 residues. Germline values: CDR1 MGHRA, CDR2 YSYEKL. After removal of 1 base from V and 2 bases from J, the junction contained 14 bases not matched to a gene. CDR3 in DNA: TGCGCCAGCAGCCAAGGTGAAGGACTAGCGGGAGTGAGGGGGACCTACGAGCAGTACTTC. As protein: CASSQGEGLAGVRGTYEQYF.

This clone was detected only a few times. The chain combines TRBV12-5 with TRBJ1-1; the D gene is possibly TRBD1 (5 bases). V was cut by 3 bases and J by 4 bases, with 15 bases left in between. From germline, CDR1 is LGHNT and CDR2 FRNRAP. CDR3 size: 15 residues. CDR3 in DNA: TGTGCTAGTGGTTTTTCAATTGGGGGAGGCACTGAAGCTTTCTTT. Amino acids: CASGFSIGGGTEAFF.

This clone has only a few counts. The V call is TRBV2, the J call TRBJ2-5, with 16 bases lining up with TRBD2. Trimming cost V 6 bases and J 4 bases; bases outside gene matches: 5. Per the germline V gene, CDR1 is SNHLY and CDR2 is FYNNEI. The CDR3 contains 16 residues. The CDR3 nucleotides are TGTGCCAGCAGCGACGGGACTAGCGGGGGGGCAGAGACCCAGTACTTC. Amino acids: CASSDGTSGGAETQYF.

This chain uses TRBV7-6 with TRBJ1-3; D may be TRBD1 (6 bases). CDR1 and CDR2 (germline): SGHVS, FNYEAQ. Trimming pared 5 bases from V and 0 bases from J, leaving 11 bases between. The CDR3 runs 15 residues. CDR3 in amino acids: CASSPPQGSGNTIYF. In DNA form, the CDR3 reads TGTGCCAGCAGCCCCCCACAGGGCTCTGGAAACACCATATATTTT.

This chain joins TRBV2 and TRBJ1-6; a weak D match, TRBD1 (6 bases). CDR3 length: 17 amino acids. CDR1 and CDR2 from the germline V gene are SNHLY and FYNNEI. V was cut by 7 bases and J by 0 bases, with 16 bases left in between. The CDR3 reads CASTKGQGNSYNSPLHF. The CDR3 DNA is TGTGCCAGCACAAAAGGGCAGGGGAACTCCTATAATTCACCCCTCCACTTT.

To note about this clone: The junction departs from the called germline gene at one end, perhaps through a read error. The genes are TRBV7-7 and TRBJ1-4; TRBD1 matches 8 bases. Germline CDR1 SSHAT, CDR2 FNYEAQ (reference sequence). CDR3 length equals 13 residues. CDR3 nucleotides: TGTGCTAGCAGCCTGGACAGGGACGAAAAACTGTTTTTT. Translating it yields CASSLDRDEKLFF. Using reference TRBV7-7 and TRBJ1-4 for the parts outside the CDR3, the full variable domain is GAGVSQSPRYKVTKRGQDVTLRCDPISSHATLYWYQQALGQGPEFLTYFNYEAQPDKSGLPSDRFSAERPEGSISTLTIQRTEQRDSAMYRCASSLDRDEKLFFGSGTQLSVL.

The chain links TRBV7-2 to TRBJ2-3; 7 bases match TRBD1. Losses at the gene ends were 5 bases for V and 0 bases for J; bases not matched to a gene: 8. The CDR3 has 16 amino acids. Germline V gives CDR1 SGHTA, CDR2 FQGNSA. Here the CDR3 reads CASSVQGPPSTDTQYF. In DNA, the CDR3 is TGTGCCAGCAGCGTACAGGGGCCGCCTAGCACAGATACGCAGTATTTT.

Only one count was recorded for this clone. The rearrangement joins TRBV28 to TRBJ2-7, with a possible D match to TRBD2 (6 bases). The CDR3 sequence is 17 residues long. Germline CDR1 reads MDHEN; CDR2 reads SYDVKM. V lost 2 bases and J 5 bases, leaving 22 bases between the germline ends. The CDR3 loop reads CASSLRGRGSGGHEQYF. The CDR3 nucleotides read TGTGCCAGCAGTTTACGCGGCCGGGGGAGCGGAGGCCACGAGCAGTACTTC.